This T cell receptor (beta chain) emerged from a study of cytomegalovirus exposure and HLA in healthy donors. Primers included in the PCR were 60 Vbeta and 13 Jbeta primers. Here immunoSEQ multiplex PCR was the method, and the copy in TCRdb shows in-frame clones only, minus some. The data show approximately 140,000 clones, roughly three quarters seen once. Worth noting for this clone: Antigen specificity is unknown.

Study results and limitations: Later analysis suggested most CMV-associated TCR beta chains were HLA-restricted. TCR beta sequences reportedly predicted most subjects' HLA-A and HLA-B alleles accurately.

This CDR3 has 16 amino acids. V lost 0 bases and J 0 bases, leaving 10 bases between the germline ends. Germline CDR1 SGDLS, CDR2 YYNGEE. This sequence joins TRBV9 and TRBJ2-4, with a weak D call TRBD2 (6 bases). The sequenced material came from PBMCs. The receptor was derived from a human donor in good health. As DNA, the CDR3 is TGTGCCAGCAGCGTAGGGGACTTAATAGCCAAAAACATTCAGTACTTC. Protein product: CASSVGDLIAKNIQYF.